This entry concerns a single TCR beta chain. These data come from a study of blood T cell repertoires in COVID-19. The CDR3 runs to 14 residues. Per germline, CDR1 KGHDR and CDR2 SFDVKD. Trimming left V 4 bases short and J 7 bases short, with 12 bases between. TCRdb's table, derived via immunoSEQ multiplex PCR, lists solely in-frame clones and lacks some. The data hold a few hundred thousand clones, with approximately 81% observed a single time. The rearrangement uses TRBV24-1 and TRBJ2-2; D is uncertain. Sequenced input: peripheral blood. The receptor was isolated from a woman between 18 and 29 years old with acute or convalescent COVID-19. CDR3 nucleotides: TGTGCCACCAGTGAATCAGTATCCAACGGGGAGCTGTTTTTT. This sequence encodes CATSESVSNGELFF.